Below, 5 T cell receptor beta chains from the same sample are listed, as sequenced in a study of identical twins. MiXCR was run by TCRdb on the 5' RACE reads, yielding one entry per CDR3 protein. The table records 350,000 to 450,000 distinct CDR3 sequences, 15% to 20% of them present only once. The specimen was naive T cells sorted from blood. These receptors were taken from a man between 45 and 60 years old in good health.

The chain uses TRBV28 and TRBJ1-4, with a weak D call TRBD1 (5 bases). Germline assignment: CDR1 MDHEN and CDR2 SYDVKM. Between the trimmed V and J ends, which lost 6 bases and 4 bases, there was a span of 12 bases. The CDR3 is 14 residues long. CDR3 region: CASRPGRHNEKLFF. CDR3 DNA: TGTGCCAGCAGACCGGGACGGCATAATGAAAAACTGTTTTTT.

This chain connects TRBV7-9 to TRBJ2-5; D may be TRBD1 (6 bases). Germline V gene lookup returns CDR1 SEHNR and CDR2 FQNEAQ (reference sequence). Trimming pared 3 bases from V and 4 bases from J, leaving 9 bases between. CDR3 length equals 13 residues. CDR3 sequence: CASSFVGAETQYF. For the CDR3, the DNA is TGTGCCAGCAGCTTTGTGGGGGCAGAGACCCAGTACTTC.

The chain employs TRBV20-1 and TRBJ1-5, with 7 bases aligning to TRBD1. The CDR3 is 15 amino acids. V dropped 3 bases and J dropped 5; count of bases not matched to a gene: 10. The germline CDR1 and CDR2 sequences are DFQATT and SNEGSKA (reference sequence). The chain's CDR3 is CSARAPDRFDQPQHF. In DNA, the CDR3 is TGCAGTGCTAGGGCCCCGGACAGGTTTGATCAGCCCCAGCATTTT.

The rearrangement joins TRBV6-5 to TRBJ2-7, with D possibly being TRBD2 (6 bases). V was clipped by 1 base and J by 2 bases, with 18 bases between them. CDR3 length equals 17 residues. Germline lookup yields CDR1 MNHEY and CDR2 SVGAGI. DNA of the CDR3: TGTGCCAGCAGTTACTTCCCCCCGGGACTGGATACCTACGAGCAGTACTTC. Translation gives CASSYFPPGLDTYEQYF.

V usage is TRBV4-3 and J usage is TRBJ2-1; the match to TRBD1 covers 11 bases. The CDR3 has 16 residues. The V gene's germline CDR1 is LGHNA and CDR2 YSLEER. With 4 bases clipped from V and 6 bases from J, the junction kept 8 bases outside the gene matches. The CDR3 loop reads CASSPSEGQGGNEQFF. The CDR3 DNA follows: TGCGCCAGCAGCCCCTCTGAGGGACAGGGGGGCAATGAGCAGTTCTTC.